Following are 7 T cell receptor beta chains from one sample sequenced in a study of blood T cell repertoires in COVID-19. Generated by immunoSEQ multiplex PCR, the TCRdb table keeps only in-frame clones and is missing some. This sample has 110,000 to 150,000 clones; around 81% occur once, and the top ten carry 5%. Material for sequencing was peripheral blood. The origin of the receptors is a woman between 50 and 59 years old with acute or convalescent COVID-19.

CDR3: CAFTGVGDTQYF. The DNA of the CDR3 is TGTGCCTTCACGGGGGTTGGAGATACGCAGTATTTT. The V and J genes are TRBV30 and TRBJ2-3, with D perhaps matching TRBD2 (6 bases). The CDR3 spans 12 residues. The germline V and J ends were trimmed by 7 bases and 5 bases, with 13 bases remaining between them. Germline-derived CDR1 and CDR2 are GTSNPN and SVGIG (reference sequence).

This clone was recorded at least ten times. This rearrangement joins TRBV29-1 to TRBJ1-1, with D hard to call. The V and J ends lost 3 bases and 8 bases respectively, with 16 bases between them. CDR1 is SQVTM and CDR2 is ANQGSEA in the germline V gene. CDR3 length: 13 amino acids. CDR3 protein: CSVDTTAGNEAFF. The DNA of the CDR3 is TGCAGCGTTGACACGACGGCGGGCAACGAAGCTTTCTTT.

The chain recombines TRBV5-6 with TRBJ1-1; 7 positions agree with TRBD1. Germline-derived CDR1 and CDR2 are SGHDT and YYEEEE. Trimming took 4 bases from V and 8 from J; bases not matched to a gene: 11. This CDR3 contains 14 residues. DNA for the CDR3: TGTGCCAGCAGCAGATTACAGGGGCGGGCAGAAGCTTTCTTT. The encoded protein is CASSRLQGRAEAFF. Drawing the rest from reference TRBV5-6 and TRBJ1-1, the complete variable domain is DAGVTQSPTHLIKTRGQQVTLRCSPKSGHDTVSWYQQALGQGPQFIFQYYEEEERQRGNFPDRFSGHQFPNYSSELNVNALLLGDSALYLCASSRLQGRAEAFFGQGTRLTVV.

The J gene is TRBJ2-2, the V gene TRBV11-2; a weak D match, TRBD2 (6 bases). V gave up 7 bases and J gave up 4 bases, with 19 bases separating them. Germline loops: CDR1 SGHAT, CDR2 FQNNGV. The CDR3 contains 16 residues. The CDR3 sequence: CASTVGGVVGTGELFF. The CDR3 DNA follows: TGTGCCAGCACCGTGGGCGGGGTGGTAGGCACCGGGGAGCTGTTTTTT.

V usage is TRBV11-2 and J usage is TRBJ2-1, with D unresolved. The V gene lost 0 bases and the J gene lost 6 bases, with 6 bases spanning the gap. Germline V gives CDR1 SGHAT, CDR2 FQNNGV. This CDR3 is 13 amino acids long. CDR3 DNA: TGTGCCAGCAGCTTAGATCCCTCCAATGAGCAGTTCTTC. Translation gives CASSLDPSNEQFF.

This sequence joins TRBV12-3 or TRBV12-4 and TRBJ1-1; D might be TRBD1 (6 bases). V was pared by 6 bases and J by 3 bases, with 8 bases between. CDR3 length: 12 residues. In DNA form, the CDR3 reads TGTGCCAGCAGCCAGGGGTACACTGAAGCTTTCTTT. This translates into CASSQGYTEAFF.

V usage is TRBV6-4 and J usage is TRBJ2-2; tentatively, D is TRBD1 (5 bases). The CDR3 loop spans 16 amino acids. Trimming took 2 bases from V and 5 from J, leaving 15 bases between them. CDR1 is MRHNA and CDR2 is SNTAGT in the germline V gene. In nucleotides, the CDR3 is TGTGCCAGCAGTGACACGACAGAAAAGGTTACCGGGGAGCTGTTTTTT. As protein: CASSDTTEKVTGELFF.